The text below deals with one TCR beta chain. These data come from a study of T cells in Graves' hyperthyroidism and ophthalmopathy. Hyperthyroidism, newly diagnosed and lasting under 2 months, affected patients aged 18 to 65. It was approximately 9.7 ml of fresh peripheral blood that supplied the PBMCs. The investigators amplified TCR beta CDR3 regions from RNA transcripts. First-round RT-PCR of the TCR CDR3 relied on the HTBI primer set. TCRdb re-called the multiplex PCR reads through MiXCR, storing one row per CDR3 protein. The sample contains more than 650,000 distinct CDR3 sequences, 11% to 15% of which appear only once. The sample was blood. The receptor comes from a woman aged 18-29 years with Graves' hyperthyroidism.

This CDR3 reads CASSQGTLRGSYNEQFF. The CDR3 DNA is TGCGCCAGCAGCCAAGGGACTCTACGGGGTTCTTACAATGAGCAGTTCTTC. The chain has TRBV4-1 and TRBJ2-1; perhaps TRBD2 as D (5 bases). CDR1 is MGHRA and CDR2 is YSYEKL in the germline V gene. The ends were cut back, 1 base at V and 4 bases at J, with 17 bases in the middle. This CDR3 is 17 amino acids long.